This T cell receptor (beta chain) was identified during a study of post-analysis software for immune sequencing data. Overall study results and limits: Elevated frequency relative to controls characterized several TRBV segments in patients, TRBV5-6, TRBV5-1 and TRBV20-1 among them.

A word on this clonotype: Its antigen is still unknown.

The CDR3 extends over 16 amino acids. Trimming took off 0 bases at V and 7 bases at J, with 17 bases between the two ends. Germline-derived CDR1 and CDR2 are SGHDT and YYEEEE. The TCR beta cDNA libraries contained unique molecular identifiers. TCRdb used MiXCR to reprocess the PCR reads, holding one entry per CDR3 protein. This sample has hundreds of thousands of distinct CDR3 sequences, with roughly 45% found just once. This TCR came from a girl aged 5 to 17 with multiple sclerosis. The rearrangement joins TRBV5-6 to TRBJ2-1; tentative D call: TRBD1 (6 bases). The sequenced sample was blood. The CDR3 region is CASSLVQAGARNEQFF. The DNA for the CDR3 is TGTGCCAGCAGCTTGGTGCAGGCAGGGGCAAGGAATGAGCAGTTCTTC. Filled out from reference TRBV5-6 and TRBJ2-1, the complete variable domain reads DAGVTQSPTHLIKTRGQQVTLRCSPKSGHDTVSWYQQALGQGPQFIFQYYEEEERQRGNFPDRFSGHQFPNYSSELNVNALLLGDSALYLCASSLVQAGARNEQFFGPGTRLTVL.